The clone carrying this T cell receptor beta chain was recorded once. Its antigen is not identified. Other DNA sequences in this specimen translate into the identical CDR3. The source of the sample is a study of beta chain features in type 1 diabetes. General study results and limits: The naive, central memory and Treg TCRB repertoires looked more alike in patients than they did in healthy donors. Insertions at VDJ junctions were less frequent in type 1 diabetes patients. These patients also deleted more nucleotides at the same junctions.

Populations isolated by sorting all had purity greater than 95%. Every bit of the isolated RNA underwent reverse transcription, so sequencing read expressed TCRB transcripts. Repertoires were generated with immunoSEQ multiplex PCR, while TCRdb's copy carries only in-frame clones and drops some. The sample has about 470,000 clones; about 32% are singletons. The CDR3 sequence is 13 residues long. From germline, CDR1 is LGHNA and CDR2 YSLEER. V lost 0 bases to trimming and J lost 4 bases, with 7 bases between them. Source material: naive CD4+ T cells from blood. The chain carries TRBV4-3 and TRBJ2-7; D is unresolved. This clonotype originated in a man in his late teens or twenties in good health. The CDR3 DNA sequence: TGCGCCAGCAGCCAAGACGACCGGTACGAGCAGTACTTC. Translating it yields CASSQDDRYEQYF.